Below are 12 T cell receptor beta chains sequenced from a single sample in a study of vaccination and CD4 T cells after COVID-19. What these receptors recognize is not known. Cultured CD4+ T-cell DNA underwent Oncomine TCR Beta short-read sequencing. TCRdb reprocessed the PCR reads via MiXCR and lists one record per CDR3 protein. The table shows about 19,000 distinct CDR3 sequences, with approximately 48% occurring only once. Indicated treatment: roughly 11-day PBMC culture with coronavirus spike peptide pools or control peptides (ViraFEST assay). Here the sequenced sample was CD4+ T cells from blood, cultured in vitro, taken after SARS-CoV-2 vaccination. The source is a human donor who had recovered from COVID-19.

This clonotype occurred a few times. This chain links TRBV20-1 with TRBJ2-7; 10 positions agree with TRBD2. With 1 base clipped from V and 3 bases from J, the junction kept 0 bases outside the gene matches. This CDR3 has 13 residues. Germline CDR1 DFQATT, CDR2 SNEGSKA (reference sequence). CDR3 sequence: CSARGTSGYEQYF. The CDR3, as DNA: TGCAGTGCTAGAGGGACTAGCGGCTACGAGCAGTACTTC.

This chain connects TRBV5-4 to TRBJ1-1, with D uncertain. With 1 base removed from V and 5 bases from J, the gap between germline ends came to 12 bases. This CDR3 region has 14 residues. CDR1 and CDR2 from the germline V gene are SGHNT and YYREEE (reference sequence). CDR3 in amino acids: CASSLLASGTEAFF. CDR3 nucleotides: TGTGCCAGCAGCTTGTTAGCCAGTGGGACTGAAGCTTTCTTT.

The chain joins TRBV2 to TRBJ1-1; D call uncertain. This CDR3 contains 13 residues. V was shortened by 4 bases and J by 6 bases, with 12 bases between the two germline ends. The germline V gene has CDR1 SNHLY and CDR2 FYNNEI. CDR3 in amino acids: CASSVARSAEAFF. Written as DNA, the CDR3 is TGTGCCAGCAGTGTAGCGAGGAGCGCTGAAGCTTTCTTT.

This clonotype was counted once. The genes are TRBV6-5 and TRBJ1-6, with D possibly matching TRBD1 (6 bases). CDR3 length: 17 amino acids. V shed 4 bases and J shed 0 bases, with 13 bases lying between them. Germline loops: CDR1 MNHEY, CDR2 SVGAGI. The CDR3 is CASSLQGRSSYNSPLHF. CDR3 sequence (DNA): TGTGCCAGCAGTTTACAGGGCCGGAGCTCCTATAATTCACCCCTCCACTTT.

The rearrangement joins TRBV19 to TRBJ1-5, with D uncertain. The germline V and J ends were trimmed by 5 bases and 0 bases, with 8 bases remaining between them. Germline assignment: CDR1 LNHDA and CDR2 SQIVND (reference sequence). The CDR3 sequence is 14 residues long. The CDR3 coding sequence is TGTGCCAGTAGTTTTGGGCCTAGCAATCAGCCCCAGCATTTT. Its translation is CASSFGPSNQPQHF.

This clonotype was detected a few times. The chain is built from TRBV11-3 and TRBJ1-6, with D uncertain. Germline V gene data show CDR1 as SGHNT and CDR2 as YENEEA. Trimming removed 1 base from V and 6 bases from J, with 4 bases in between. This CDR3 is 13 amino acids long. The chain's CDR3 is CASSLGANSPLHF. The CDR3 bases are TGTGCCAGCAGCTTAGGAGCTAATTCACCCCTCCACTTT.

The V gene is TRBV27, the J gene TRBJ1-2; 10 positions agree with TRBD1. The J segment lost 8 bases and the V segment lost 3 bases, leaving 6 bases of the junction unmatched. Germline V gives CDR1 MNHEY, CDR2 SMNVEV (reference sequence). The CDR3 contains 14 residues. The CDR3 DNA follows: TGTGCCAGCAGTTTCCGGGACAGGGGTTACGGCTACACCTTC. Encoded protein: CASSFRDRGYGYTF.

This clonotype has only a few counts. The chain is built from TRBV20-1 and TRBJ2-5; 14 nucleotides line up with TRBD2. This CDR3 spans 16 amino acids. Germline V lookup: CDR1 DFQATT, CDR2 SNEGSKA (reference sequence). Germline trimming cut 4 bases from V and 5 bases from J; bases unmatched to any gene: 9. CDR3 sequence: CSAKAGLAGGWETQYF. The CDR3 DNA is TGCAGTGCTAAAGCAGGACTAGCGGGAGGATGGGAGACCCAGTACTTC.

The sample holds a few counts of this clonotype. The V gene is TRBV20-1, the J gene TRBJ1-1; D possibly corresponds to TRBD1 (6 bases). Trimming removed 3 bases from V and 6 bases from J, with 14 bases in between. Germline CDR1 is DFQATT and CDR2 is SNEGSKA (reference sequence). The length of the CDR3 is 13 residues. The DNA of the CDR3 is TGCAGTGCTAGGAAAACAGGGCGGGCTGAAGCTTTCTTT. It specifies CSARKTGRAEAFF.

This chain links TRBV2 with TRBJ2-5; D tentatively reads TRBD1 or TRBD2 (5 bases each). Trimming pared 2 bases from V and 5 bases from J, leaving 15 bases between. This CDR3 is 15 amino acids long. Germline CDR1 is SNHLY and CDR2 is FYNNEI. In DNA, the CDR3 is TGTGCCAGCAGTGAACTCCAGGGAAGAGGGGAGACCCAGTACTTC. It translates to CASSELQGRGETQYF.

This chain joins TRBV7-3 and TRBJ2-1; the D is unclear. The CDR3 has 14 amino acids. CDR1 is SGHTA, CDR2 FQGTGA, per germline. V was shortened by 2 bases and J by 5 bases, with 10 bases between the two germline ends. The CDR3 coding sequence is TGTGCCAGCAGCTTAGCCGGCCGGGACAATGAGCAGTTCTTC. Residues: CASSLAGRDNEQFF.

The rearrangement links TRBV10-3 to TRBJ2-1; 11 positions agree with TRBD2. J lost 2 bases, V lost 9 bases, and 3 bases had no gene match. CDR1 is ENHRY, CDR2 SYGVKD, per germline. The CDR3 runs 14 residues. The CDR3 region is CAISGRVAYNEQFF. CDR3 coding DNA: TGTGCCATTAGCGGGAGGGTAGCCTACAATGAGCAGTTCTTC.